The 16 T cell receptor beta chains below all came from one sample that was sequenced in a study of early T cells in non-severe SARS-CoV-2 infection. One entry per CDR3 protein, called by TCRdb with MiXCR from the 5' RACE reads. The sample lists 50,000 to 60,000 distinct CDR3 sequences, 7.5% to 9% seen once, with approximately 4% in the top ten. The sample consisted of whole blood, taken at baseline. Receptors originate from an adult who was a healthcare worker with PCR-confirmed SARS-CoV-2 infection or an uninfected control (not recorded which).

This clonotype has more than one count but fewer than ten. The V and J genes are TRBV20-1 and TRBJ2-7; D might be TRBD1 (6 bases). CDR1 is DFQATT, CDR2 SNEGSKA, per germline (reference sequence). The CDR3 sequence is 13 residues long. V dropped 3 bases and J dropped 1 base, with 10 bases sitting between them. CDR3 nucleotide sequence: TGCAGTGCTAGCCGGGACATTTCCTACGAGCAGTACTTC. Translation gives CSASRDISYEQYF.

This clonotype has only a few counts. This sequence joins TRBV7-3 and TRBJ2-3; tentatively, D is TRBD1 (6 bases). CDR1 SGHTA and CDR2 FQGTGA come from the germline V gene. The CDR3 is 15 amino acids. V shed 5 bases and J shed 2 bases, with 14 bases lying between them. DNA for the CDR3: TGTGCCAGCAGCCCAACGGGACACCTCACAGATACGCAGTATTTT. This sequence encodes CASSPTGHLTDTQYF.

The gene calls are TRBV7-2 and TRBJ2-1, with a tentative D call TRBD1 (6 bases). Germline V gives CDR1 SGHTA, CDR2 FQGNSA. The V gene lost 4 bases and the J gene lost 9 bases, with 16 bases spanning the gap. This CDR3 is 14 amino acids long. This chain's CDR3 is CASSSGHPGTEQFF. In DNA, the CDR3 is TGTGCCAGCAGCTCGGGACATCCCGGGACTGAGCAGTTCTTC.

The gene calls are TRBV20-1 and TRBJ2-3; 7 nucleotides align to TRBD2. Germline assignment: CDR1 DFQATT and CDR2 SNEGSKA (reference sequence). The CDR3 consists of 15 residues. V was pared by 1 base and J by 2 bases, with 6 bases of the junction left unmatched. The CDR3 sequence: CSARARRENTDTQYF. CDR3 DNA sequence: TGCAGTGCTAGAGCTAGGCGGGAGAACACAGATACGCAGTATTTT.

In its sample, this clonotype was seen many times. This sequence joins TRBV7-2 and TRBJ2-4; no firm D call. The CDR3 has 13 residues. Germline values: CDR1 SGHTA, CDR2 FQGNSA. V gave up 10 bases and J gave up 3 bases, with 13 bases separating them. The CDR3 region has the DNA TGTGCCACCGCCTTGTTTAGCAAAAACATTCAGTACTTC. It yields the protein CATALFSKNIQYF.

This clonotype was counted between two and nine times. The rearrangement joins TRBV24-1 to TRBJ2-5; D is possibly TRBD2 (6 bases). Trimming took off 7 bases at V and 7 bases at J, with 12 bases between the two ends. Germline-derived CDR1 and CDR2 are KGHDR and SFDVKD. The CDR3 covers 12 residues. CDR3 in amino acids: CATSGGPGTQYF. The CDR3 DNA reads TGTGCCACCAGCGGAGGGCCCGGGACCCAGTACTTC.

This clonotype was observed a few times. The chain carries TRBV3-1 and TRBJ2-7; D is possibly TRBD2 (5 bases). Per germline, CDR1 LGHDT and CDR2 YNNKEL (reference sequence). The length of the CDR3 is 14 residues. Trimming took 5 bases from V and 2 from J, leaving 13 bases between them. Written as DNA, the CDR3 is TGTGCCAGCAGCAGAAGAGGAGGCCCCTACGAGCAGTACTTC. This encodes CASSRRGGPYEQYF.

The chain uses TRBV12-3 or TRBV12-4 and TRBJ1-1; a weak D match, TRBD1 (5 bases). This CDR3 is built from 13 residues. Trimming took 7 bases from V and 4 from J, leaving 13 bases between them. The DNA for the CDR3 is TGTGCCAGCAACGTAGGACAAGTCACTGAAGCTTTCTTT. It is translated as CASNVGQVTEAFF.

V usage is TRBV27 and J usage is TRBJ1-5; D not resolved. The V end was cut by 0 bases, the J end by 6 bases, with 6 bases between. The CDR3 covers 13 residues. The germline CDR1 and CDR2 sequences are MNHEY and SMNVEV (reference sequence). The CDR3 spells CASSLSPFQPQHF. In nucleotides, the CDR3 is TGTGCCAGCAGTTTATCGCCGTTTCAGCCCCAGCATTTT.

This clonotype was picked up many times. The chain uses TRBV4-1 and TRBJ1-3; a possible D gene is TRBD1 (5 bases). The V and J ends lost 7 bases and 6 bases respectively, with 16 bases between them. CDR3 length: 14 amino acids. The germline gives CDR1 MGHRA, CDR2 YSYEKL. The CDR3 sequence: CASTTGPSENTIYF. In DNA form, the CDR3 reads TGCGCCAGCACCACGGGGCCCTCGGAAAACACCATATATTTT.

The chain uses TRBV6-5 and TRBJ1-1; 7 bases align to TRBD1. The CDR3 is 15 amino acids. Germline trimming cut 5 bases from V and 1 base from J; bases unmatched to any gene: 7. Germline CDR1 is MNHEY and CDR2 is SVGAGI. The CDR3 DNA follows: TGTGCCAGCAGTGGACGACAGGGTGGGAACACTGAAGCTTTCTTT. Translation: CASSGRQGGNTEAFF.

This clonotype was counted many times. The chain joins TRBV19 to TRBJ2-3; TRBD1 aligns across 8 bases. V was clipped by 3 bases and J by 3 bases; unmatched bases: 2. Germline assignment: CDR1 LNHDA and CDR2 SQIVND (reference sequence). The CDR3 runs to 14 residues. CDR3 in amino acids: CASSIGQGTDTQYF. CDR3 nucleotide sequence: TGTGCCAGTAGTATCGGACAGGGAACAGATACGCAGTATTTT.

This clonotype was detected ten times or more. The chain uses TRBV20-1 and TRBJ1-4; D unclear. V was cut by 0 bases and J by 7 bases, with 9 bases left in between. CDR1 is DFQATT, CDR2 SNEGSKA, per germline (reference sequence). This CDR3 spans 13 amino acids. CDR3 region: CSARDRTAEKLFF. The CDR3 DNA sequence: TGCAGTGCTAGAGATCGGACGGCTGAAAAACTGTTTTTT.

This chain links TRBV9 with TRBJ2-7; maybe TRBD2 (6 bases). Germline V gene data show CDR1 as SGDLS and CDR2 as YYNGEE. The CDR3 has 15 amino acids. The V end was cut by 3 bases, the J end by 1 base, with 14 bases between. Here the CDR3 reads CASSGSGGPSYEQYF. CDR3 nucleotide sequence: TGTGCCAGCAGCGGTAGCGGAGGGCCATCCTACGAGCAGTACTTC.

The table lists this clonotype with a few counts. The V call is TRBV10-3, the J call TRBJ2-2; D remains unclear. This CDR3 region has 15 residues. Germline CDR1 ENHRY, CDR2 SYGVKD. Trimming stripped 0 bases from V and 2 bases from J, with 7 bases between. The chain's CDR3 is CAISESEINTGELFF. Written as DNA, the CDR3 is TGTGCCATCAGTGAGTCTGAAATTAACACCGGGGAGCTGTTTTTT.

The CDR3 protein is CASSDLLPGIYEQYF. In nucleotides, the CDR3 is TGTGCCAGCAGTGATTTATTACCAGGGATATACGAGCAGTACTTC. The genes are TRBV6-1 and TRBJ2-7, with TRBD1 as a possible D gene (5 bases). V dropped 3 bases and J dropped 4 bases, with 16 bases sitting between them. The germline CDR1 and CDR2 sequences are MNHNS and SASEGT. The CDR3 is 15 residues long.